This TCR beta chain was retrieved from a study of OX40 agonist ivuxolimab in advanced cancers. For the wider study: Ivuxolimab was a fully human IgG2 agonistic monoclonal antibody targeting the costimulatory receptor OX40 (CD134). Partial responses were achieved by three dose-escalation patients, of whom one had hepatocellular carcinoma and two had cutaneous melanoma. Peripheral TCRbeta sequencing aimed to test whether ivuxolimab altered TCR sequence diversity and caused clonal T-cell expansion. The paper covers the monotherapy dose-escalation part of the phase I ivuxolimab trial, which included N ≈ 57 patients. The dose-escalation cohort was 82.7% male with a mean age of approximately 59 years, ranging from roughly 20 to 80. Patients were allowed to have had prior anti-PD-1, anti-PD-L1 or anti-CTLA-4 therapy, and 30% to 50% of the dose-escalation patients had previously received checkpoint inhibitors. Of the roughly 52 patients in dose escalation, 19 had hepatocellular carcinoma, about 15 had melanoma, 9 had renal cell carcinoma and 9 had head and neck cancer. Intravenous ivuxolimab was administered to patients every 2 weeks at six dose levels: 0.01, 0.1, 0.3, 1.5, 3 and 10 mg/kg.

About this clone: Its antigen specificity is not known. No much larger clone exists at a distance of one base, and base qualities are not known.

Broad study findings and their caveats: After ivuxolimab, expanded clones were on average more numerous among CD8+ T cells than among CD4+ T cells. Low levels of normalized T-cell clonal expansion were also seen in some nonresponding patients. At doses of 0.1 to 3.0 mg/kg, clonal expansion of both CD4+ and CD8+ blood T cells was observed from baseline to week 6. Which antigens the clonally expanded peripheral T cells were specific for was not determined. In partial responders in the 0.1-3.0 mg/kg groups, normalized peripheral clonal expansion was found to be among the lowest, especially among CD8+ T cells.

For sequencing of the TCRbeta CDR3 region, genomic DNA was extracted from the sorted cells. The immunoSEQ Assay was used for sequencing of TCRbeta CDR3 regions. Drawn from immuneACCESS, this table holds only the in-frame rearrangements with V and J called that TCRdb kept. Clones are partly lost; checked studies trace under half to an unresolved V gene and leave the rest unexplained. Within this sample are 55,000 to 70,000 clones, with around nine tenths of them counted one time only. The ten largest make up more than 7.5% of the sample. Patients with a history of autoimmune disease or receiving systemic immunosuppression were excluded from the trial. Peripheral blood for TCR sequencing was drawn from every dose cohort at baseline, at cycle 4 day 1 and at cycle 7 day 1. The samples were taken from a phase I, first-in-human, multicenter, open-label dose-escalation trial of ivuxolimab. Adults with locally advanced or metastatic melanoma, renal cell, hepatocellular, or head and neck squamous cell carcinoma were enrolled in the trial. Before TCR sequencing, CD4+ and CD8+ T cells were separately sorted from peripheral blood.

V is shortened by 2 bases, J by 4 bases, and the region joining them spans 15 bases. The CDR3 goes from the cysteine to the phenylalanine over 14 residues. The DNA shown is the 42-base CDR3, in frame from base 1. From the germline V gene, CDR1 is SQVTM and CDR2 is ANQGSEA. The receptor was isolated from an adult with an advanced solid tumor such as melanoma, head and neck, liver or kidney cancer. The input for sequencing was CD4+ or CD8+ T cells sorted from blood, taken in a trial of the OX40 agonist ivuxolimab. The rearrangement joined TRBV29-1 to TRBJ2-7, and the D gene may be TRBD2, 6 bases matching. The CDR3 reads as follows: CSVETGGFTYEQYF. The base sequence is TGCAGCGTTGAAACCGGGGGTTTTACTTACGAGCAGTACTTC.